The present T cell receptor beta chain was sequenced within a study of blood T cell repertoires in COVID-19. The wider study: Donors in the United States, Italy and Spain gave samples during acute or convalescent COVID-19. From T cells, B-cell-depleted T cells, or PBMCs came the material, which was cDNA or gDNA.

Per the study methods: For nucleated cells, counts were estimated from reference gene primer amplification. Profiling relied on immunoSEQ multiplex PCR, and the TCRdb table lists in-frame clones only, not all of them. That table supplies the V and J calls and clone size; D and trimming were determined from the DNA. The sample lists roughly 140,000 clones, around 86% occurring once. Germline V gives CDR1 LGHNA, CDR2 YSLEER. V shed 2 bases, J shed 2 bases, and the junction held 6 bases outside the gene matches. CDR3 length equals 17 residues. This chain links TRBV4-3 with TRBJ2-2, with 9 bases lining up with TRBD2. Source material: peripheral blood. This TCR was recovered from a human donor in a cohort sampled during active COVID-19. CDR3 loop: CASSQPGLARNTGELFF. The CDR3 nucleotides read TGCGCCAGCAGCCAACCCGGACTAGCGAGAAACACCGGGGAGCTGTTTTTT.